This T cell receptor beta chain was found in a study of CD8+CD57+ T cells in acquired aplastic anemia (dated by TCRdb to 2017 to 2018). Study-level background: DNA extracted from sorted CD4+ and CD8+ cells had a mean of roughly 3.4 ug, with a range of about 0.2 to 30 ug. An average of roughly 10 million reads for CD4+ cells and 11 million to 13 million reads for CD8+ cells was obtained from healthy donor samples.

The study at large found these results: No significant difference in CD8+ Simpson's diversity was found between patients and healthy controls (P=0.060). Roughly 31 CD8+ CDR3 sequences were shared between patients and controls but appeared highly expressed in patients and within their immunodominant clones.

This clonotype was observed a few times. There is no known antigen for this receptor. Per-base qualities were not stored, and no clone one base away is much larger. From the germline V gene (reference sequence), CDR1 is SEHNR and CDR2 is FQNEAQ. From the cysteine through the phenylalanine, the CDR3 covers 14 amino acids. Only the CDR3 portion is preserved as DNA: 42 bases, with reading frame beginning at the first base. Trimming takes 3 bases off V and 5 bases off J; junction bases not matched to a gene: 5. In this study, sorted CD4+ and CD8+ T cells from the blood of healthy subjects and of severe aplastic anemia patients had their TCR repertoires deep-sequenced. Ficoll-Paque density gradient centrifugation was used to isolate peripheral blood mononuclear cells. Before DNA extraction, CD4+ and CD8+ T cells were sorted by FACS or by magnetic beads. Genomic DNA was used as template for profiling of TCR beta VDJ combinations and CDR3 sequences. TCR repertoire sequencing was run on an Illumina HiSeq 2000. Under the source paper's analysis protocol: TRBV/TRBJ rearrangement plots, CDR3 size and DJ length profiles, and Simpson's diversity index were used to assess repertoires. The most abundant DNA sequence in the deep sequencing data was defined as the immunodominant clone. CDR3 amino acid sequences were screened for sharing across subjects and were compared with published repertoires and the VDJdb database. In TCRdb, the public reads were trimmed at Q25 with fastp and aligned with MiXCR, with productive beta chains retained. CDR3 protein sequences are deduplicated, and each keeps its most common genes and DNA. These V and J calls derive from TCRdb rather than the authors' analysis. For this sample the table gives around 170,000 distinct CDR3 sequences, of which 55% to 80% were detected only once. 45% to 50% of the sample is in the top ten clones.

The sequenced sample was sorted CD4+, CD8+, or CD8+CD57+ T cells (not recorded which) from PBMCs. The clonotype comes from a human donor in good health. In this chain, TRBV7-9 is recombined with TRBJ2-7, with 9 bases in between that match TRBD2. CDR3 region: CASSLGGGANEQYF. The sequenced DNA is TGTGCCAGCAGCTTGGGCGGGGGGGCCAACGAGCAGTACTTC. Full variable domain (CDR3 extended with the reference TRBV7-9 and TRBJ2-7 proteins): DTGVSQNPRHKITKRGQNVTFRCDPISEHNRLYWYRQTLGQGPEFLTYFQNEAQLEKSRLLSDRFSAERPKGSFSTLEIQRTEQGDSAMYLCASSLGGGANEQYFGPGTRLTVT.